These 10 T cell receptor beta chains share one sample of origin, sequenced in a study of T cell clones after liver transplantation. The table came from immunoSEQ multiplex PCR; TCRdb's copy has only in-frame clones and leaves some out. The sample lists 55,000 to 75,000 clones, nearly 95% occurring once. The source material was CD4+ T cells from blood, sampled nearly 26 months after liver transplant. The receptors derive from a human patient who received a liver transplant. Some T cells may have originated in the graft donor.

The J gene is TRBJ1-1, the V gene TRBV19; 9 positions match TRBD1. This CDR3 contains 14 residues. Germline-derived CDR1 and CDR2 are LNHDA and SQIVND (reference sequence). V lost 9 bases and J lost 4; bases outside the gene matches: 9. DNA for the CDR3: TGTGCCAGCCGTGGACAGGGGAGGTTCACTGAAGCTTTCTTT. This sequence encodes CASRGQGRFTEAFF.

V is TRBV19 and J is TRBJ1-3, with D maybe TRBD1 (5 bases). The V gene's germline CDR1 is LNHDA and CDR2 SQIVND (reference sequence). V was pared by 3 bases and J by 0 bases, with 9 bases between. The CDR3 runs to 15 residues. The CDR3 reads CASSIGTRSGNTIYF. The CDR3 DNA is TGTGCCAGTAGTATCGGGACCCGCTCTGGAAACACCATATATTTT.

This clone was seen just once. The gene calls are TRBV30 and TRBJ1-4, with D possibly being TRBD1 (5 bases). Germline-derived CDR1 and CDR2 are GTSNPN and SVGIG (reference sequence). CDR3 size: 12 residues. The V and J ends lost 7 bases and 5 bases respectively, with 11 bases between them. In DNA, the CDR3 is TGTGCCTCCCAGGGTAGGAATGAAAAACTGTTTTTT. Protein: CASQGRNEKLFF.

The V gene is TRBV5-1, the J gene TRBJ2-3; no reliable D call. V lost 4 bases to trimming and J lost 3 bases, with 6 bases between them. CDR1 and CDR2 from the germline V gene are SGHRS and YFSETQ. The CDR3 length is 12 residues. CDR3 coding DNA: TGCGCCAGCAGCATACTTACAGATACGCAGTATTTT. Translating it yields CASSILTDTQYF. The complete variable domain, with remaining parts taken from reference TRBV5-1 and TRBJ2-3, reads KAGVTQTPRYLIKTRGQQVTLSCSPISGHRSVSWYQQTPGQGLQFLFEYFSETQRNKGNFPGRFSGRQFSNSRSEMNVSTLELGDSALYLCASSILTDTQYFGPGTRLTVL.

CDR3 residues: CASSEGQSGNTIYF. The CDR3 DNA follows: TGTGCCAGCAGTGAAGGACAGTCTGGAAACACCATATATTTT. This sequence joins TRBV6-1 and TRBJ1-3, with TRBD1 as a possible D gene (5 bases). The CDR3 is made up of 14 amino acids. Germline values: CDR1 MNHNS, CDR2 SASEGT. V lost 1 base to trimming and J lost 1 base, with 5 bases between them.

The chain joins TRBV5-8 to TRBJ2-3; maybe TRBD2 (6 bases). The germline V gene has CDR1 SGHTS and CDR2 YDEGEE. V was clipped by 4 bases and J by 1 base, with 16 bases between them. This CDR3 has 16 residues. CDR3 sequence: CASSPGTLRGTDTQYF. CDR3 DNA sequence: TGTGCCAGCAGCCCGGGGACTTTACGGGGCACAGATACGCAGTATTTT.

CDR3 coding DNA: TGTGCCAGCCAGCTCGTCCCTCAGAACACTGAAGCTTTCTTT. This codes for CASQLVPQNTEAFF. The chain recombines TRBV7-3 with TRBJ1-1; D is undetermined. V lost 8 bases and J 1 base, leaving 14 bases between the germline ends. The length of the CDR3 is 14 residues. Germline V gene sequence: CDR1 SGHTA, CDR2 FQGTGA.

The chain has TRBV30 and TRBJ1-3; D gene unclear. V shed 0 bases and J shed 3 bases, with 12 bases lying between them. Germline V gene lookup returns CDR1 GTSNPN and CDR2 SVGIG (reference sequence). This CDR3 contains 15 residues. Here the CDR3 DNA reads TGTGCCTGGAGTGTAGGTCGGGCGGGTGGAAACACCATATATTTT. Amino acid sequence: CAWSVGRAGGNTIYF.

The chain is built from TRBV29-1 and TRBJ2-1; D is unresolved. V was shortened by 6 bases and J by 6 bases, with 15 bases between the two germline ends. CDR3 size: 13 residues. Germline-derived CDR1 and CDR2 are SQVTM and ANQGSEA. The CDR3 loop reads CSVGSMGGNEQFF. The CDR3 nucleotides are TGCAGCGTGGGATCCATGGGTGGCAATGAGCAGTTCTTC.

This chain connects TRBV9 to TRBJ1-1; no reliable D call. Trimming removed 0 bases from V and 3 bases from J, with 24 bases in between. Germline CDR1 and CDR2: SGDLS and YYNGEE. CDR3 length equals 19 residues. The CDR3 spells CASSVATMTSGDGDTEAFF. The CDR3 DNA is TGTGCCAGCAGCGTAGCCACCATGACTTCTGGGGATGGGGACACTGAAGCTTTCTTT.